The rows below give T cell receptor beta chains drawn from one sample of a study of blood T cell repertoires in COVID-19. Here immunoSEQ multiplex PCR was the method, and the copy in TCRdb shows in-frame clones only, minus some. Of approximately 160,000 clones in the sample, more than 85% were seen once. The sample comprised PBMCs or T cells enriched from blood (not recorded which). The origin of the receptors is a woman between 45 and 65 years old who had recovered from COVID-19. Each CDR3 is given with its conserved first and last residue. D genes are given only for firm matches. Not all rows give a size; the values are once, few, many and, for expanded clones, a class.

clone_size: once; cdr3_length: 15; d_call: TRBD1; j_call: TRBJ2-7; v_call: TRBV7-2; cdr3_nt: TGTGCCAGCAGCCCTCAACGGGGACAGGGTGCCGAGCAGTACTTC; cdr3_aa: CASSPQRGQGAEQYF
clone_size: few; cdr3_length: 16; d_call: TRBD2; j_call: TRBJ2-1; v_call: TRBV4-1; cdr3_nt: TGCGCCAGCAGAGCAATTGGGACTAGCGGGAGGAATGAGCAGTTCTTC; cdr3_aa: CASRAIGTSGRNEQFF
clone_size: NA; cdr3_length: 13; d_call: TRBD1; j_call: TRBJ1-1; v_call: TRBV19; cdr3_nt: TGTGCCAGTACCCCAGGGGGCATTACTGAAGCTTTCTTT; cdr3_aa: CASTPGGITEAFF
clone_size: NA; cdr3_length: 15; d_call: TRBD2; j_call: TRBJ2-1; v_call: TRBV7-3; cdr3_nt: TGTGCCAGCAGCTTAAGTAGCGGGAGCTACAATGAGCAGTTCTTC; cdr3_aa: CASSLSSGSYNEQFF
clone_size: NA; cdr3_length: 15; d_call: NA; j_call: TRBJ2-7; v_call: TRBV19; cdr3_nt: TGTGCCAGTAGTCCGCGGGACAGTTCTCCCGACGAGCAGTACTTC; cdr3_aa: CASSPRDSSPDEQYF
clone_size: NA; cdr3_length: 16; d_call: TRBD1; j_call: TRBJ1-1; v_call: TRBV18; cdr3_nt: TGTGCCAGCTCACCCACCAGGACAGGAGGTCACACTGAAGCTTTCTTT; cdr3_aa: CASSPTRTGGHTEAFF
clone_size: NA; cdr3_length: 16; d_call: TRBD2; j_call: TRBJ2-4; v_call: TRBV5-5; cdr3_nt: TGTGCCAGCAGCGGCTGGACTAGCGGGAGTAGGAACATTCAGTACTTC; cdr3_aa: CASSGWTSGSRNIQYF
clone_size: NA; cdr3_length: 12; d_call: NA; j_call: TRBJ1-5; v_call: TRBV24-1; cdr3_nt: TGTGCCACCAGTGATTCAAATCAGCCCCAGCATTTT; cdr3_aa: CATSDSNQPQHF
clone_size: once; cdr3_length: 15; d_call: NA; j_call: TRBJ2-7; v_call: TRBV5-4; cdr3_nt: TGTGCCAGCAGCTTCTGGCAGGGGGGCTCCTACGAGCAGTACTTC; cdr3_aa: CASSFWQGGSYEQYF
clone_size: NA; cdr3_length: 16; d_call: TRBD1; j_call: TRBJ2-3; v_call: TRBV15; cdr3_nt: TGTGCCACCAGCAGAGCCGGACAGGGGGCGGCAGATACGCAGTATTTT; cdr3_aa: CATSRAGQGAADTQYF
clone_size: once; cdr3_length: 16; d_call: TRBD2; j_call: TRBJ2-1; v_call: TRBV7-8; cdr3_nt: TGTGCCAGCAGCTTCCGTAGCGGGAGAGCCTACAATGAGCAGTTCTTC; cdr3_aa: CASSFRSGRAYNEQFF
clone_size: NA; cdr3_length: 14; d_call: NA; j_call: TRBJ2-1; v_call: TRBV5-4; cdr3_nt: TGTGCCAGCAGCCTGGAGAGCTCCTACAATGAGCAGTTCTTC; cdr3_aa: CASSLESSYNEQFF
clone_size: NA; cdr3_length: 16; d_call: NA; j_call: TRBJ2-3; v_call: TRBV5-4; cdr3_nt: TGTGCCAGCAGCTTAGGGGGGGCGCGGGGAGCAGATACGCAGTATTTT; cdr3_aa: CASSLGGARGADTQYF
clone_size: NA; cdr3_length: 15; d_call: TRBD1; j_call: TRBJ1-6; v_call: TRBV7-2; cdr3_nt: TGTGCCAGCAGCTTAAGGGGACAGGGGCCTTCACCCCTCCACTTT; cdr3_aa: CASSLRGQGPSPLHF
clone_size: NA; cdr3_length: 16; d_call: TRBD1; j_call: TRBJ2-1; v_call: TRBV6-5; cdr3_nt: TGTGCCAGCAGTTACGGTACGACAGGGGTACGAAATGAGCAGTTCTTC; cdr3_aa: CASSYGTTGVRNEQFF
clone_size: NA; cdr3_length: 18; d_call: TRBD2; j_call: TRBJ2-1; v_call: TRBV15; cdr3_nt: TGTGCCACCAGCAGAGATGCCGGGCTAGCGGGAGCGCTGAATGAGCAGTTCTTC; cdr3_aa: CATSRDAGLAGALNEQFF
clone_size: once; cdr3_length: 18; d_call: TRBD1; j_call: TRBJ1-6; v_call: TRBV27; cdr3_nt: TGTGCCAGCAGTTCCCGGGACAGGGGGCTGTCCTATAATTCACCCCTCCACTTT; cdr3_aa: CASSSRDRGLSYNSPLHF
clone_size: NA; cdr3_length: 13; d_call: TRBD2; j_call: TRBJ2-1; v_call: TRBV6-5; cdr3_nt: TGTGCCAGCAGGCCTCGAGCGGGAGGCTTTGAGTTCTTC; cdr3_aa: CASRPRAGGFEFF
clone_size: NA; cdr3_length: 16; d_call: TRBD1; j_call: TRBJ2-5; v_call: TRBV7-9; cdr3_nt: TGTGCCAGCAGCCGGGGGGACAGGGGCCTTCAAGAGACCCAGTACTTC; cdr3_aa: CASSRGDRGLQETQYF
clone_size: NA; cdr3_length: 17; d_call: NA; j_call: TRBJ2-6; v_call: TRBV28; cdr3_nt: TGTGCCAGCAGTTTAGGAGGGAGGATCTCTGGGGCCAACGTCCTGACTTTC; cdr3_aa: CASSLGGRISGANVLTF
clone_size: NA; cdr3_length: 13; d_call: NA; j_call: TRBJ2-1; v_call: TRBV6-5; cdr3_nt: TGTGCCAGCAGGACGACCAGACAGGGAGGGCAGTTCTTC; cdr3_aa: CASRTTRQGGQFF
clone_size: few; cdr3_length: 16; d_call: NA; j_call: TRBJ2-2; v_call: TRBV27; cdr3_nt: TGTGCCAGCAGTTTATCCATGTTAGCGTACACCGGGGAGCTGTTTTTT; cdr3_aa: CASSLSMLAYTGELFF
clone_size: NA; cdr3_length: 14; d_call: NA; j_call: TRBJ2-1; v_call: TRBV5-1; cdr3_nt: TGCGCCAGCAGCTTGGGCGGGATGGACAATGAGCAGTTCTTC; cdr3_aa: CASSLGGMDNEQFF
clone_size: NA; cdr3_length: 18; d_call: TRBD1; j_call: TRBJ1-1; v_call: TRBV6-8; cdr3_nt: TGTGCCAGCAGTTACGCTGGGACAGGTGAAAGGATGAACACTGAAGCTTTCTTT; cdr3_aa: CASSYAGTGERMNTEAFF
clone_size: NA; cdr3_length: 14; d_call: TRBD1; j_call: TRBJ2-7; v_call: TRBV2; cdr3_nt: TGTGCCAGCAGTGAACGGACAGGACCTTACGAGCAGTACTTC; cdr3_aa: CASSERTGPYEQYF
clone_size: NA; cdr3_length: 14; d_call: TRBD2; j_call: TRBJ2-7; v_call: TRBV15; cdr3_nt: TGTGCCACCAGCCAAGGACTAGTCGACCACGAGCAGTACTTC; cdr3_aa: CATSQGLVDHEQYF
clone_size: once; cdr3_length: 14; d_call: NA; j_call: TRBJ2-2; v_call: TRBV6-5; cdr3_nt: TGTGCCAGCAGTTCCTTAGCGAACACCGGGGAGCTGTTTTTT; cdr3_aa: CASSSLANTGELFF
clone_size: NA; cdr3_length: 19; d_call: TRBD1; j_call: TRBJ2-6; v_call: TRBV5-1; cdr3_nt: TGCGCCAGCAGCCAACTACCGGGACAGGGACAGGCTGGGGCCAACGTCCTGACTTTC; cdr3_aa: CASSQLPGQGQAGANVLTF
clone_size: NA; cdr3_length: 14; d_call: NA; j_call: TRBJ2-3; v_call: TRBV7-2; cdr3_nt: TGTGCCAGCAGCTACGGGACTAGCACAGATACGCAGTATTTT; cdr3_aa: CASSYGTSTDTQYF
clone_size: NA; cdr3_length: 11; d_call: NA; j_call: TRBJ1-1; v_call: TRBV20-1; cdr3_nt: TGCAGTGCTAGGATGCGGGTGGGAGCTTTCTTT; cdr3_aa: CSARMRVGAFF
clone_size: NA; cdr3_length: 13; d_call: NA; j_call: TRBJ2-3; v_call: TRBV28; cdr3_nt: TGTGCCAGCAGTCCACAGGGCCCGGGAACGCAGTATTTT; cdr3_aa: CASSPQGPGTQYF
clone_size: once; cdr3_length: 14; d_call: NA; j_call: TRBJ2-7; v_call: TRBV18; cdr3_nt: TGTGCCAGCTCGCCCCCGGAGAGCTCCTACGAGCAGTACTTC; cdr3_aa: CASSPPESSYEQYF
clone_size: NA; cdr3_length: 15; d_call: TRBD2; j_call: TRBJ2-2; v_call: TRBV3-1/TRBV3-2; cdr3_nt: TGTGCCAGCAGGGTTAGCGGGACGAACACCGGGGAGCTGTTTTTT; cdr3_aa: CASRVSGTNTGELFF
clone_size: NA; cdr3_length: 13; d_call: NA; j_call: TRBJ1-6; v_call: TRBV7-9; cdr3_nt: TGTGCCAGCAGCTTAGGGCTCCCCTCACCCCTCCACTTT; cdr3_aa: CASSLGLPSPLHF
clone_size: NA; cdr3_length: 16; d_call: NA; j_call: TRBJ2-1; v_call: TRBV30; cdr3_nt: TGTGCCTGGAGTGTGTGGACAGAAGCCGGCCTAAATGAGCAGTTCTTC; cdr3_aa: CAWSVWTEAGLNEQFF
clone_size: NA; cdr3_length: 15; d_call: TRBD1; j_call: TRBJ1-1; v_call: TRBV19; cdr3_nt: TGTGCCAGTAGCAGCCGACAGGGCGGGAGGACTGAAGCTTTCTTT; cdr3_aa: CASSSRQGGRTEAFF
clone_size: NA; cdr3_length: 15; d_call: TRBD1; j_call: TRBJ2-3; v_call: TRBV24-1; cdr3_nt: TGTGCCACCAGTGTCGGACAGGGGGGCACAGATACGCAGTATTTT; cdr3_aa: CATSVGQGGTDTQYF
clone_size: NA; cdr3_length: 16; d_call: NA; j_call: TRBJ2-3; v_call: TRBV3-1/TRBV3-2; cdr3_nt: TGTGCCAGCAGCCAAGCTCGCCTAGCGATGGCAGATACGCAGTATTTT; cdr3_aa: CASSQARLAMADTQYF
clone_size: NA; cdr3_length: 13; d_call: NA; j_call: TRBJ1-4; v_call: TRBV29-1; cdr3_nt: TGCAGCGCCTGTTTGTCAGCGAATGAAAAACTGTTTTTT; cdr3_aa: CSACLSANEKLFF
clone_size: NA; cdr3_length: 12; d_call: NA; j_call: TRBJ2-1; v_call: TRBV12-3/TRBV12-4; cdr3_nt: TGTGCCAGCAGTTTCCCCGACAATGAGCAGTTCTTC; cdr3_aa: CASSFPDNEQFF
clone_size: NA; cdr3_length: 15; d_call: NA; j_call: TRBJ2-1; v_call: TRBV7-2; cdr3_nt: TGTGCCAGCACCTCTAGCGTATCCTCCTACAATGAGCAGTTCTTC; cdr3_aa: CASTSSVSSYNEQFF
clone_size: NA; cdr3_length: 14; d_call: TRBD2; j_call: TRBJ2-3; v_call: TRBV29-1; cdr3_nt: TGCAGCGTTGGGACTAGCGGTAGCACAGATACGCAGTATTTT; cdr3_aa: CSVGTSGSTDTQYF
clone_size: NA; cdr3_length: 16; d_call: TRBD1; j_call: TRBJ1-6; v_call: TRBV13; cdr3_nt: TGTGCCAGCAGCAAACGCACAGGGGCCGATAATTCACCCCTCCACTTT; cdr3_aa: CASSKRTGADNSPLHF
clone_size: NA; cdr3_length: 14; d_call: NA; j_call: TRBJ2-1; v_call: TRBV28; cdr3_nt: TGTGCCAGCAGGCGAGGGGGATCCTACAATGAGCAGTTCTTC; cdr3_aa: CASRRGGSYNEQFF
clone_size: NA; cdr3_length: 15; d_call: TRBD1; j_call: TRBJ1-6; v_call: TRBV6-5; cdr3_nt: TGTGCCAGCAGTTACACGGGACAGGGTTCGGTTCCCCTCCACTTT; cdr3_aa: CASSYTGQGSVPLHF
clone_size: NA; cdr3_length: 13; d_call: NA; j_call: TRBJ2-2; v_call: TRBV27; cdr3_nt: TGTGCCAGCAGCCTGGAACCGGGTCTTAAGGTGTTTTTT; cdr3_aa: CASSLEPGLKVFF
clone_size: few; cdr3_length: 17; d_call: TRBD2; j_call: TRBJ2-7; v_call: TRBV11-2; cdr3_nt: TGTGCCAGCAGCCCTGGCATGGGAGGACTAGCTTCCTACGAGCAGTACTTC; cdr3_aa: CASSPGMGGLASYEQYF
clone_size: NA; cdr3_length: 16; d_call: NA; j_call: TRBJ2-7; v_call: TRBV5-4; cdr3_nt: TGTGCCAGCAGCTTGGGAGGGACAAAAAGCTCCTACGAGCAGTACTTC; cdr3_aa: CASSLGGTKSSYEQYF